The present entry profiles one TCR beta chain with its context. Its specificity is unknown. This CDR3 spans 15 amino acids. Looked up from germline, CDR1 is LNHDA and CDR2 is SQIVND (reference sequence). V dropped 8 bases and J dropped 6; count of bases not matched to a gene: 12. This sample is drawn from a study of T cell repertoires in cytomegalovirus infection. Study at large: CMV epitopes that were recently identified and HLA-C-restricted were used alongside well-studied HLA-B-restricted ones. The public TCR beta signatures pointed to both CMV infection and matching HLA type. Study-level points and caveats: Ex vivo, HLA-C-restricted CMV-specific TCR beta clonotypes prevailed over the rest of the response. The cumulative frequency of public TCR beta families identified carriers of CMV plus the relevant HLA.

Each CDR3 protein is one row after TCRdb ran MiXCR on the reads. The table has roughly 860,000 distinct CDR3 sequences, about 33% seen once; the top ten hold 9.5% to 15%. The V gene is TRBV19, the J gene TRBJ2-1, with 8 bases fitting TRBD2. This clonotype was sampled from a human donor in good health (CMV status not recorded). Some clones in this sample may be carry-over from other donors' samples. Sequenced material: cultured CD8+ T cells from PBMCs, taken from culture after CMV antigen stimulation. This CDR3 reads CASSGVAGGTNEQFF. For the CDR3, the DNA is TGTGCCAGTTCTGGGGTGGCGGGGGGCACCAATGAGCAGTTCTTC. The entire variable domain, with the rest obtained from reference TRBV19 and TRBJ2-1, is as follows: DGGITQSPKYLFRKEGQNVTLSCEQNLNHDAMYWYRQDPGQGLRLIYYSQIVNDFQKGDIAEGYSVSREKKESFPLTVTSAQKNPTAFYLCASSGVAGGTNEQFFGPGTRLTVL.